These 32 T cell receptor beta chains were sequenced from one sample in a study of blood T cell repertoires in COVID-19. TCRdb keeps only in-frame clones here, not all; method: immunoSEQ multiplex PCR. The sample holds 95,000 to 150,000 clones; about four fifths are singletons and the top ten take roughly 2%. Sequencing was carried out using peripheral blood. The source of these receptors is a man in his 70s with acute or convalescent COVID-19.

As for this clone: The junction differs from germline at one of its ends, possibly a read error. The genes are TRBV5-1 and TRBJ2-5, with a possible D match to TRBD2 (6 bases). The CDR3 runs 13 residues. Germline lookup yields CDR1 SGHRS and CDR2 YFSETQ. CDR3 loop: CASSLVGGRDPNF. The CDR3 bases are TGCGCCAGCAGCTTGGTGGGGGGTCGTGATCCCAACTTC.

The chain carries TRBV5-5 and TRBJ2-5; the match to TRBD2 covers 11 bases. The junction had 16 bases not matched to a gene; V was cut back by 4 bases and J by 5 bases. The CDR3 consists of 18 residues. Germline CDR1 SGHKS, CDR2 YYEKEE (reference sequence). This chain's CDR3 is CASSSRRLAGRITETQYF. CDR3 bases: TGTGCCAGCAGCAGTAGACGACTAGCGGGGCGCATTACCGAGACCCAGTACTTC.

The rearrangement links TRBV10-3 to TRBJ1-3, with 12 bases that match TRBD1. The germline gives CDR1 ENHRY, CDR2 SYGVKD. The CDR3 loop spans 17 amino acids. V was pared by 5 bases and J by 2 bases, with 7 bases of the junction left unmatched. The CDR3 DNA reads as TGTGCCATCAGTTCTCGCCGGGACAGGGGGCCTGGAAACACCATATATTTT. Translation: CAISSRRDRGPGNTIYF.

The V gene is TRBV7-2, the J gene TRBJ1-4; 7 bases are shared with TRBD1. Germline CDR1 is SGHTA and CDR2 is FQGNSA. The CDR3 loop spans 13 amino acids. J lost 7 bases, V lost 6 bases, and 5 bases had no gene match. CDR3 nucleotides: TGTGCCAGCAGGTCAGACAGGGTTGAAAAACTGTTTTTT. This codes for CASRSDRVEKLFF.

V usage is TRBV6-5 and J usage is TRBJ1-5; TRBD1 agrees at 11 bases. V dropped 6 bases and J dropped 6; count of bases not matched to a gene: 7. This CDR3 comprises 15 residues. Germline-derived CDR1 and CDR2 are MNHEY and SVGAGI. The CDR3 sequence is CASRGGQGASQPQHF. In DNA form, the CDR3 reads TGTGCCAGCAGGGGCGGACAGGGGGCGAGTCAGCCCCAGCATTTT.

The V and J genes are TRBV13 and TRBJ2-1, with 8 nucleotides matching TRBD2. CDR1 PRHDT and CDR2 FYEKMQ come from the germline V gene (reference sequence). The CDR3 is 17 amino acids. Losses at the gene ends were 5 bases for V and 8 bases for J; bases not matched to a gene: 17. The CDR3 reads CASSPQPIAGRQDEQFF. The DNA for the CDR3 is TGTGCCAGCAGCCCACAGCCTATAGCGGGGAGGCAGGATGAGCAGTTCTTC. Full variable domain (missing parts from reference TRBV13 and TRBJ2-1): AAGVIQSPRHLIKEKRETATLKCYPIPRHDTVYWYQQGPGQDPQFLISFYEKMQSDKGSIPDRFSAQQFSDYHSELNMSSLELGDSALYFCASSPQPIAGRQDEQFFGPGTRLTVL.

The gene calls are TRBV7-8 and TRBJ1-6; 7 bases line up with TRBD1. Germline trimming cut 1 base from V and 15 bases from J; bases unmatched to any gene: 12. Germline CDR1 reads SGHVS; CDR2 reads FQNEAQ. The CDR3 loop spans 15 amino acids. CDR3 bases: TGTGCCAGCAGCTTAGTCAGTCAGGGGGGTTCAGACCTCCACTTT. Amino acids: CASSLVSQGGSDLHF.

This chain connects TRBV27 to TRBJ2-2, with D perhaps TRBD2 (6 bases). V dropped 8 bases and J dropped 5 bases, with 6 bases sitting between them. CDR1 is MNHEY, CDR2 SMNVEV, per germline (reference sequence). The CDR3 is 11 residues long. The CDR3 is CASGGTGELFF. The CDR3 DNA reads TGTGCCAGCGGGGGGACCGGGGAGCTGTTTTTT.

V and J are TRBV6-5 and TRBJ1-1, with D maybe TRBD1 (6 bases). CDR3 length equals 15 residues. Trimming stripped 0 bases from V and 1 base from J, with 9 bases between. Germline assignment: CDR1 MNHEY and CDR2 SVGAGI. The DNA of the CDR3 is TGTGCCAGCAGTTACTCGGGGGCACAGAACACTGAAGCTTTCTTT. It is translated as CASSYSGAQNTEAFF.

At least ten counts were recorded for this clone. This sequence joins TRBV4-2 and TRBJ2-2; TRBD2 aligns across 11 bases. J was trimmed by 6 bases and V by 0 bases; bases with no gene match: 6. The CDR3 covers 17 residues. Germline CDR1 LGHNA, CDR2 YNFKEQ. This chain's CDR3 is CASSQDHSGGASGELFF. In DNA form, the CDR3 reads TGTGCCAGCAGCCAAGATCATAGCGGGGGGGCGTCCGGGGAGCTGTTTTTT.

The V gene is TRBV5-1, the J gene TRBJ1-5, with a possible D match to TRBD1 (5 bases). Between the trimmed V and J ends, which lost 7 bases and 3 bases, there was a span of 11 bases. This CDR3 has 13 amino acids. Germline V gene lookup returns CDR1 SGHRS and CDR2 YFSETQ. The CDR3, as DNA: TGCGCCAGCCGAGGGGACTTCAATCAGCCCCAGCATTTT. Protein: CASRGDFNQPQHF.

This clone was observed a handful of times. This CDR3 is CASSLIGVAGLSYEQYF. CDR3 coding DNA: TGTGCCAGCAGCTTAATAGGGGTAGCGGGGCTATCCTACGAGCAGTACTTC. The V call is TRBV7-2, the J call TRBJ2-7; 8 nucleotides match TRBD2. V lost 2 bases to trimming and J lost 1 base; unmatched junction nucleotides: 10. This CDR3 comprises 17 residues. The germline gives CDR1 SGHTA, CDR2 FQGNSA.

The chain has TRBV18 and TRBJ1-2, with D possibly TRBD1 on 6 matching bases. This CDR3 is 13 amino acids long. V lost 5 bases and J 2 bases, leaving 9 bases between the germline ends. In germline, CDR1 is KGHSH, CDR2 LQKENI. The CDR3 nucleotides are TGTGCCAGCTCATCGACAGGAAACTATGGCTACACCTTC. Encoded protein: CASSSTGNYGYTF.

The V call is TRBV7-2, the J call TRBJ2-1, with TRBD2 matching over 16 bases. This CDR3 has 18 residues. Germline trimming cut 4 bases from V and 1 base from J; bases unmatched to any gene: 4. CDR1 and CDR2 (germline): SGHTA, FQGNSA. This CDR3 reads CASSYTGLAGGSYNEQFF. DNA of the CDR3: TGTGCCAGCAGCTATACGGGACTAGCGGGGGGGTCCTACAATGAGCAGTTCTTC.

This clone was counted between two and nine times. The V call is TRBV7-6, the J call TRBJ1-4; TRBD1 aligns across 8 bases. This CDR3 has 14 residues. Losses at the gene ends were 4 bases for V and 4 bases for J; bases not matched to a gene: 2. Per germline, CDR1 SGHVS and CDR2 FNYEAQ. CDR3 in DNA: TGTGCCAGCAGCTCAGGGGGCAGTAATGAAAAACTGTTTTTT. Residues: CASSSGGSNEKLFF.

This clone has more than one count but fewer than ten. The V call is TRBV7-9, the J call TRBJ2-3, with 8 bases aligning to TRBD2. The junction had 16 bases not matched to a gene; V was cut back by 6 bases and J by 2 bases. Per the germline V gene, CDR1 is SEHNR and CDR2 is FQNEAQ (reference sequence). The CDR3 totals 18 residues. CDR3 sequence reads: CASSTPGGVAGITDTQYF. The CDR3 DNA is TGTGCCAGCAGTACCCCGGGGGGAGTAGCGGGGATCACAGATACGCAGTATTTT.

This clone occurred once. The gene calls are TRBV19 and TRBJ1-5; possibly TRBD1 for D (5 bases). The V and J ends lost 3 bases and 6 bases respectively, with 15 bases between them. The CDR3 totals 15 residues. Germline-derived CDR1 and CDR2 are LNHDA and SQIVND (reference sequence). CDR3 amino acids: CASSILGLAGQPQHF. DNA of the CDR3: TGTGCCAGTAGTATCTTGGGACTGGCGGGTCAGCCCCAGCATTTT.

The gene calls are TRBV9 and TRBJ1-2; 7 nucleotides agree with TRBD1. The germline V gene has CDR1 SGDLS and CDR2 YYNGEE. The J segment lost 7 bases and the V segment lost 2 bases, leaving 8 bases of the junction unmatched. The length of the CDR3 is 14 residues. CDR3 DNA sequence: TGTGCCAGCAGCGTCGGGGGACAGTCCTCTGGCTACACCTTC. Its translation is CASSVGGQSSGYTF.

This chain uses TRBV7-2 with TRBJ2-7; D might be TRBD2 (5 bases). Trimming cost V 7 bases and J 3 bases, with 16 bases left between them. The CDR3 loop spans 14 amino acids. CDR1 is SGHTA and CDR2 is FQGNSA in the germline V gene. The CDR3 nucleotides read TGTGCCAGCACCCGAAGACCCAGCGGCTACGAGCAGTACTTC. Amino acid sequence: CASTRRPSGYEQYF.

This clone was observed a few times. The V and J genes are TRBV12-3 or TRBV12-4 and TRBJ1-1, with TRBD1 matching 7 bases. The CDR3 loop spans 13 amino acids. After removal of 6 bases from V and 4 bases from J, the junction contained 5 bases not matched to a gene. The CDR3 spells CASSMTGLTEAFF. The CDR3 DNA reads TGTGCCAGCAGCATGACAGGGCTCACTGAAGCTTTCTTT.

The CDR3 DNA reads TGCAGCGTCCCTTCTAGATATGACCCCGAGGATGAGCAGTTCTTC. This codes for CSVPSRYDPEDEQFF. The rearrangement joins TRBV29-1 to TRBJ2-1; D gene uncertain. Germline CDR1 reads SQVTM; CDR2 reads ANQGSEA. The ends were cut back, 6 bases at V and 8 bases at J, with 23 bases in the middle. This CDR3 has 15 amino acids.

V and J are TRBV4-3 and TRBJ1-2, with 10 bases identical to TRBD1. The germline V gene encodes CDR1 LGHNA and CDR2 YSLEER. This CDR3 has 14 residues. Trimming removed 2 bases from V and 7 bases from J; junction bases left unmatched: 4. The CDR3 DNA is TGCGCCAGCAGCCAACGGGACAGGGGCGGTGGCTACACCTTC. Residues: CASSQRDRGGGYTF.

The chain employs TRBV5-5 and TRBJ2-1; D not certain. From germline, CDR1 is SGHKS and CDR2 YYEKEE (reference sequence). The CDR3 extends over 13 amino acids. Trimming left V 0 bases short and J 6 bases short, with 7 bases between. The CDR3 DNA follows: TGTGCCAGCAGCTTGGTACCCGGCAATGAGCAGTTCTTC. It encodes CASSLVPGNEQFF.

This sequence joins TRBV18 and TRBJ1-1; maybe TRBD1 (5 bases). CDR3 length equals 15 residues. Germline loops: CDR1 KGHSH, CDR2 LQKENI. Trimming shortened V by 4 bases and J by 6 bases, and 18 bases separated the two germline ends. The CDR3 reads CASSLARARGSEAFF. The CDR3, as DNA: TGTGCCAGCTCACTGGCGAGGGCGCGGGGCTCTGAAGCTTTCTTT.

The chain joins TRBV9 to TRBJ2-5; a possible D gene is TRBD1 (6 bases). The CDR3 covers 14 residues. Trimming took 3 bases from V and 2 from J, leaving 11 bases between them. CDR1 and CDR2 from the germline V gene are SGDLS and YYNGEE. The CDR3 loop is CASSASQGQETQYF. In DNA form, the CDR3 reads TGTGCCAGCAGCGCCTCGCAGGGGCAAGAGACCCAGTACTTC.

The chain is built from TRBV6-2 or TRBV6-3 and TRBJ2-3; tentatively, D is TRBD1 (6 bases). The germline V gene has CDR1 MNHEY and CDR2 SVGEGT. The CDR3 runs to 15 residues. Trimming shortened V by 1 base and J by 0 bases, and 8 bases separated the two germline ends. Here the CDR3 DNA reads TGTGCCAGCAGTTACTGGCAGGGGAGCACAGATACGCAGTATTTT. Protein product: CASSYWQGSTDTQYF.

The chain couples TRBV6-5 to TRBJ2-7; TRBD2 agrees at 11 bases. Trimming removed 2 bases from V and 5 bases from J; junction bases left unmatched: 5. The CDR3 runs to 15 residues. The germline gives CDR1 MNHEY, CDR2 SVGAGI. CDR3 DNA sequence: TGTGCCAGCAGTTACCAGACTAGCGGGGACGACGAGCAGTACTTC. Its protein product is CASSYQTSGDDEQYF.

The gene calls are TRBV6-5 and TRBJ1-4; D ambiguous. V shed 2 bases and J shed 7 bases, with 14 bases lying between them. CDR1 is MNHEY, CDR2 SVGAGI, per germline. The CDR3 runs to 15 residues. Here the CDR3 DNA reads TGTGCCAGCAGTTACGGGCGCCTCGGGAGTGAAAAACTGTTTTTT. It specifies CASSYGRLGSEKLFF.

The chain links TRBV29-1 to TRBJ1-1; 8 bases align to TRBD1. The germline V gene has CDR1 SQVTM and CDR2 ANQGSEA. This CDR3 spans 13 amino acids. CDR3 bases: TGCTTGGACAGGGAAAGCATGAACACTGAAGCTTTCTTT. Translating gives CLDRESMNTEAFF.

The chain recombines TRBV7-2 with TRBJ2-7, with TRBD1 matching 9 bases. The V gene's germline CDR1 is SGHTA and CDR2 FQGNSA. V was pared by 3 bases and J by 4 bases, with 7 bases of the junction left unmatched. There are 15 residues in the CDR3. CDR3 amino acids: CASSFRDREGYEQYF. CDR3 bases: TGTGCCAGCAGCTTCCGGGACAGGGAAGGGTACGAGCAGTACTTC.

The V call is TRBV6-5, the J call TRBJ2-5, with TRBD1 as a possible D gene (5 bases). The CDR3 loop spans 15 amino acids. The ends were cut back, 10 bases at V and 2 bases at J, with 20 bases in the middle. Germline V gene lookup returns CDR1 MNHEY and CDR2 SVGAGI. The CDR3 reads CATRSETARQETQYF. CDR3 DNA: TGTGCCACCCGATCTGAGACAGCGAGACAAGAGACCCAGTACTTC.

The chain employs TRBV7-2 and TRBJ2-7, with D unresolved. The CDR3 spans 15 residues. Trimming removed 2 bases at V and 0 bases at J, with 11 bases between. Germline CDR1 is SGHTA and CDR2 is FQGNSA. The CDR3: CASSLWLESSYEQYF. The CDR3 nucleotides read TGTGCCAGCAGCTTATGGCTGGAGAGCTCCTACGAGCAGTACTTC.